Only a few counts were recorded for the clone carrying this TCR beta chain. As yet, its antigen is unknown. This sample was included in a study of regulatory T cells in long-lasting Graves disease. Study outcomes and limitations: Analyses excluded thyroid tissue, covering peripheral blood alone. Compared with new cases, persistent Graves' patients showed reduced TCR diversity. More public clonotypes were shared by persistent patients (about 3,000) than by new patients (about 970).

The time point is: persistent/refractory GD, antithyroid drugs over 5 years with positive TRAb. PBMCs were the source of the RNA used for TCR sequencing. Per American Thyroid Association guidelines, Graves' disease was diagnosed. Sequencing libraries for TCR beta were prepared with iRepertoire HTBI primers and Arm-PCR of CDR3 regions. MiXCR, run by TCRdb on the multiplex PCR reads, gives a single entry per CDR3 protein. The table includes about 470,000 distinct CDR3 sequences, 20% to 25% detected once. The CDR3 runs to 14 residues. The V segment lost 7 bases and the J segment 5 bases; nucleotides outside the gene matches: 10.

Sequencing was performed on peripheral blood mononuclear cells (PBMCs), taken when the disease was refractory, from a patient treated with antithyroid drugs. This TCR was recovered from a female donor with Graves disease. The chain carries TRBV12-3 or TRBV12-4 and TRBJ2-5; 7 bases align to TRBD2. CDR3 nucleotides: TGTGCCAGCACCCCGTGGGGGGGGGGGGAGACCCAGTACTTC. Protein: CASTPWGGGETQYF.